This T cell receptor (beta chain) was found in a study of T cell repertoires in cytomegalovirus infection. Study results and limitations: CMV-specific TCR beta clonotypes restricted by HLA-C dominated the ex vivo response. CMV carriers having the relevant HLA were flagged by cumulative public TCR beta family frequency.

TCRdb re-derived calls from the reads in MiXCR, one entry per CDR3 protein. The table has about 830,000 distinct CDR3 sequences, 32% seen once. This CDR3 is 15 amino acids long. The V gene's germline CDR1 is SGHKS and CDR2 YYEKEE (reference sequence). V dropped 4 bases and J dropped 7; count of bases not matched to a gene: 12. Only a few counts were recorded for this clonotype. Its cognate antigen is unknown. V gene TRBV5-5 combines with J gene TRBJ1-2; 8 bases match TRBD1. The sequence was collected from a human donor in good health (CMV status not recorded). Some clones in this sample may be carry-over from other donors' samples. Sequencing was performed on cultured CD8+ T cells from PBMCs, taken from culture after CMV antigen stimulation. In DNA form, the CDR3 reads TGTGCCAGCAGCCGGGACAGGAACCCCTATGGTGGCTACACCTTC. Residues: CASSRDRNPYGGYTF.